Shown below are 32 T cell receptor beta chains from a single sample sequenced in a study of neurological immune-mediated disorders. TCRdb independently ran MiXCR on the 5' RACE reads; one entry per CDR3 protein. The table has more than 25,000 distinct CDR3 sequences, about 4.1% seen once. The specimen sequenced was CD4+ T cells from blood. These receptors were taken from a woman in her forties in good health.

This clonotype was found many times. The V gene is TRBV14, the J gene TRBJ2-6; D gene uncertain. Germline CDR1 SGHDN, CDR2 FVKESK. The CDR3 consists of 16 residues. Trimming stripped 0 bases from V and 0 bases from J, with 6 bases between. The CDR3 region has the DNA TGTGCCAGCAGCCAAGACAGAGCCTCTGGGGCCAACGTCCTGACTTTC. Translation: CASSQDRASGANVLTF.

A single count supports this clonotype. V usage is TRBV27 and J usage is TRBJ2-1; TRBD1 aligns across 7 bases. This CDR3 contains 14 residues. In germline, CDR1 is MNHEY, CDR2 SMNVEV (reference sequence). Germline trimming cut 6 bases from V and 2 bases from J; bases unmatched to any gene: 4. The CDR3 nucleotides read TGTGCCAGCAGAGACAGGGTGACCTACAATGAGCAGTTCTTC. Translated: CASRDRVTYNEQFF.

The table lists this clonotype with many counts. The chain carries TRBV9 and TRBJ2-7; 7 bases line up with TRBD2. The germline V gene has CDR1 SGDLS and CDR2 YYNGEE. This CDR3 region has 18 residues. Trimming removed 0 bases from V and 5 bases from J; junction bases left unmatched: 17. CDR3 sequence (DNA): TGTGCCAGCAGCGTAGAGGCTAGCGGTCTCCACCGGGGAAACGAGCAGTACTTC. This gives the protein CASSVEASGLHRGNEQYF.

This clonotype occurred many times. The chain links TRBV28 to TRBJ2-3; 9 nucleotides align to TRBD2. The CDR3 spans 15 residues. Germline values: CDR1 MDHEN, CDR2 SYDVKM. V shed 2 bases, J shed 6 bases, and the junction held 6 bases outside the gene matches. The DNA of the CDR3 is TGTGCCAGCAGTTTACCAGCGGGAGGATATGATACGCAGTATTTT. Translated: CASSLPAGGYDTQYF. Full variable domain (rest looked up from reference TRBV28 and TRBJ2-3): DVKVTQSSRYLVKRTGEKVFLECVQDMDHENMFWYRQDPGLGLRLIYFSYDVKMKEKGDIPEGYSVSREKKERFSLILESASTNQTSMYLCASSLPAGGYDTQYFGPGTRLTVL.

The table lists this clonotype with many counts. This CDR3 reads CASSFRPVGDEQYF. DNA for the CDR3: TGCGCCAGCAGCTTTCGTCCCGTTGGGGACGAGCAGTACTTC. V and J are TRBV5-1 and TRBJ2-7; D remains ambiguous. The germline CDR1 and CDR2 sequences are SGHRS and YFSETQ. V was clipped by 2 bases and J by 5 bases, with 14 bases between them. The CDR3 spans 14 residues.

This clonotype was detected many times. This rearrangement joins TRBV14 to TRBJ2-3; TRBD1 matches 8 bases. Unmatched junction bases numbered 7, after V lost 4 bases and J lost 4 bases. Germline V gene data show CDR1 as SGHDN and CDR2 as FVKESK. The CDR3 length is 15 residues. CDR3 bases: TGTGCCAGCAGCCTCCGGACAGGGTACGCAGATACGCAGTATTTT. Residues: CASSLRTGYADTQYF.

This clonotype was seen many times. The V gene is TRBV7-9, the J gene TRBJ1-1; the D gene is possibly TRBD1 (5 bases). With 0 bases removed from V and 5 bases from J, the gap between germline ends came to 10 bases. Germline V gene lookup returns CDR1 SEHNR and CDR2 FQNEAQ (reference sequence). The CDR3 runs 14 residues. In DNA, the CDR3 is TGTGCCAGCAGCTTAGCCGGGACGCCAACTGAAGCTTTCTTT. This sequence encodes CASSLAGTPTEAFF.

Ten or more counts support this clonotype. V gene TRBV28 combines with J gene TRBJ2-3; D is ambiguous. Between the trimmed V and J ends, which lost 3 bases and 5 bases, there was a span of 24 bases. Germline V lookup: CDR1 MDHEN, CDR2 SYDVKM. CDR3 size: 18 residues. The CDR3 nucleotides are TGTGCCAGCAGTTTCATTGGTCACGACGTAGGAGTCGAAGATACGCAGTATTTT. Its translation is CASSFIGHDVGVEDTQYF.

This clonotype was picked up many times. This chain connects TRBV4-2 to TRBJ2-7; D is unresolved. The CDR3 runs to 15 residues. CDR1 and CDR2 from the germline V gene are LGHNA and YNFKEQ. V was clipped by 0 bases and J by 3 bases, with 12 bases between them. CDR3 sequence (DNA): TGTGCCAGCAGCCAAGATCGGAACAGCTTCTACGAGCAGTACTTC. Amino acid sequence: CASSQDRNSFYEQYF.

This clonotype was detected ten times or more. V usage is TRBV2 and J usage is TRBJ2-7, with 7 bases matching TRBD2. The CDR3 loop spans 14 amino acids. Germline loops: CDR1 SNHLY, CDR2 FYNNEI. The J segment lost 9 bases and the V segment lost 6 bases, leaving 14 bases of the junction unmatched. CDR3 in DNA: TGTGCCAGCAGGGGGCCGGCCTCAGGGAGGGGGCAGTACTTC. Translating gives CASRGPASGRGQYF.

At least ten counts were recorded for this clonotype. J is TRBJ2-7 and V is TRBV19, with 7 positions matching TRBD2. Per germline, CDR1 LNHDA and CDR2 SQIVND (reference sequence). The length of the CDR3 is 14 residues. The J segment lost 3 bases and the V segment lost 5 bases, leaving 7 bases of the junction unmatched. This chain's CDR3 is CASSRRGDYYEQYF. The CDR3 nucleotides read TGTGCCAGTAGTCGGAGAGGGGACTACTACGAGCAGTACTTC.

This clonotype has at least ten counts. The CDR3: CASSQEAGGLFHEQFF. The CDR3 DNA sequence: TGTGCCAGCAGCCAAGAGGCGGGAGGGCTTTTTCATGAGCAGTTCTTC. V usage is TRBV3-1 and J usage is TRBJ2-1; 9 nucleotides agree with TRBD2. The CDR3 spans 16 residues. Germline trimming cut 0 bases from V and 8 bases from J; bases unmatched to any gene: 8. Per germline, CDR1 LGHDT and CDR2 YNNKEL (reference sequence).

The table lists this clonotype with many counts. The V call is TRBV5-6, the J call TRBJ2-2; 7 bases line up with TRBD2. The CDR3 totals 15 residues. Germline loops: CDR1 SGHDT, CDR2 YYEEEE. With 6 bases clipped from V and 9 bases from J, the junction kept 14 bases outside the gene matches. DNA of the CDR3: TGTGCCAGCAATCCGGGGGGAAACCCCGCGCGGGAGCTGTTTTTT. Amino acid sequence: CASNPGGNPARELFF.

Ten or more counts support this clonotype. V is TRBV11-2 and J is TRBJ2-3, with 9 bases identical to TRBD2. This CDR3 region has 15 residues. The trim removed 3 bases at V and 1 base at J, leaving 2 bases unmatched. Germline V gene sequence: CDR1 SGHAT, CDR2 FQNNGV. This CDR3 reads CASSLLAGGTDTQYF. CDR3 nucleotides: TGTGCCAGCAGCTTGTTAGCGGGAGGCACAGATACGCAGTATTTT. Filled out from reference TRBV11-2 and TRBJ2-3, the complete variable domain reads EAGVAQSPRYKIIEKRQSVAFWCNPISGHATLYWYQQILGQGPKLLIQFQNNGVVDDSQLPKDRFSAERLKGVDSTLKIQPAKLEDSAVYLCASSLLAGGTDTQYFGPGTRLTVL.

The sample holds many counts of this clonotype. The CDR3 coding sequence is TGTGCCAGCAGCTTGGGGGCTAGCGTCAGCTCCTACGAGCAGTACTTC. This codes for CASSLGASVSSYEQYF. The chain couples TRBV5-5 to TRBJ2-7; D perhaps matches TRBD2 (6 bases). Germline V lookup: CDR1 SGHKS, CDR2 YYEKEE (reference sequence). CDR3 size: 16 residues. V lost 0 bases to trimming and J lost 0 bases, with 13 bases between them.

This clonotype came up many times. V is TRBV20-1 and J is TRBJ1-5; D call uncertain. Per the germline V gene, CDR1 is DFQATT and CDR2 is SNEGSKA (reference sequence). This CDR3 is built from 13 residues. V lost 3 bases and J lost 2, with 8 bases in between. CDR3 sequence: CSARGSGNQPQHF. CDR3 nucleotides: TGCAGTGCTAGGGGGTCAGGCAATCAGCCCCAGCATTTT.

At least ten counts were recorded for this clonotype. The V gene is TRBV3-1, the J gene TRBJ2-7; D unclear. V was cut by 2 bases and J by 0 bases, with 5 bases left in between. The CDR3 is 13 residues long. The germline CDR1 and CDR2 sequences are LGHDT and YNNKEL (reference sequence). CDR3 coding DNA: TGTGCCAGCAGCCAAAGGAGCTCCTACGAGCAGTACTTC. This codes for CASSQRSSYEQYF.

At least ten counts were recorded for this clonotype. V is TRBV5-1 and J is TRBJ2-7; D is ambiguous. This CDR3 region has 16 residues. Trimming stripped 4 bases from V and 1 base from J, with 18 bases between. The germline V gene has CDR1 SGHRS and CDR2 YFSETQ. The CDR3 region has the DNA TGCGCCAGCAGCCCGGAAGTCCGGGTTCGGTCCTACGAGCAGTACTTC. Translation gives CASSPEVRVRSYEQYF. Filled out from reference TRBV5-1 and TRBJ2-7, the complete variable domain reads KAGVTQTPRYLIKTRGQQVTLSCSPISGHRSVSWYQQTPGQGLQFLFEYFSETQRNKGNFPGRFSGRQFSNSRSEMNVSTLELGDSALYLCASSPEVRVRSYEQYFGPGTRLTVT.

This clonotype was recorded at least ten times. The CDR3 coding sequence is TGTGCCAGCGGAGAACAGGGGGCCACTCCAGGGGCTTTCTTT. Residues: CASGEQGATPGAFF. The chain combines TRBV12-3 or TRBV12-4 with TRBJ1-1; TRBD1 matches 9 bases. Trimming cost V 8 bases and J 11 bases; bases outside gene matches: 15. The CDR3 extends over 14 amino acids.

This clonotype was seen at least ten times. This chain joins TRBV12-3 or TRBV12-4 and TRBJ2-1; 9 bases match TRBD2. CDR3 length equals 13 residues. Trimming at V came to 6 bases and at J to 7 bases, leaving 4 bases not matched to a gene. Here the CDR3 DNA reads TGTGCCAGCAGAGAAAGCGGGAGGAATGAGCAGTTCTTC. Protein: CASRESGRNEQFF.

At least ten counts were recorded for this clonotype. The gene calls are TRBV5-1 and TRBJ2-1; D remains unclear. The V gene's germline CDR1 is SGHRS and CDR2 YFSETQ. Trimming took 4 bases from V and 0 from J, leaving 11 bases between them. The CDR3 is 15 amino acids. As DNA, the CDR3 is TGCGCCAGCAGCCCCCCGACTGACTCCTACAATGAGCAGTTCTTC. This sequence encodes CASSPPTDSYNEQFF.

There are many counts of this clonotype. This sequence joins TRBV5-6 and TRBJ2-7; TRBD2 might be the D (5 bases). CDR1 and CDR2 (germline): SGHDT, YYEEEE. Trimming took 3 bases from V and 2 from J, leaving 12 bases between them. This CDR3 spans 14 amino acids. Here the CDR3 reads CASSSGGHTYEQYF. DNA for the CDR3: TGTGCCAGCAGCTCCGGAGGCCACACCTACGAGCAGTACTTC.

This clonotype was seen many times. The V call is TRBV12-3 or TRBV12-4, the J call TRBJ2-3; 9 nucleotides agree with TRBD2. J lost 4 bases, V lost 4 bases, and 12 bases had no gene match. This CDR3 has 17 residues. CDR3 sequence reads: CASSWGSGGGAADTQYF. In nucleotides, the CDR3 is TGTGCCAGCAGTTGGGGTTCGGGCGGGGGGGCCGCAGATACGCAGTATTTT.

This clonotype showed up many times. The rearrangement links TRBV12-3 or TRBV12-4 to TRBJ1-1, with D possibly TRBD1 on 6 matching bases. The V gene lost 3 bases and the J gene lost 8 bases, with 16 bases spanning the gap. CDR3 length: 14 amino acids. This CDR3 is CASSLRFAGAEAFF. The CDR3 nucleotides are TGTGCCAGCAGTTTGAGGTTTGCGGGGGCCGAAGCTTTCTTT.

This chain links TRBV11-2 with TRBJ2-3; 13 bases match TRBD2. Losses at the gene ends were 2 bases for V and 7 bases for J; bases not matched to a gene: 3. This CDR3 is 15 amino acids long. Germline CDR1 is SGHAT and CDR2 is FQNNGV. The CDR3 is CASSLKLAGGHTQYF. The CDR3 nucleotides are TGTGCCAGCAGCTTAAAACTAGCGGGGGGGCATACGCAGTATTTT.

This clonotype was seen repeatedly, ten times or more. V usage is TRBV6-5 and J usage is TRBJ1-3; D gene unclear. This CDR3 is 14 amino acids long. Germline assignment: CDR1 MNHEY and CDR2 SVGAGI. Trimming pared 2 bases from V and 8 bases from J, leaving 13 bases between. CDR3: CASSYDVHQDTIYF. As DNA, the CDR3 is TGTGCCAGCAGTTACGATGTCCACCAAGACACCATATATTTT.

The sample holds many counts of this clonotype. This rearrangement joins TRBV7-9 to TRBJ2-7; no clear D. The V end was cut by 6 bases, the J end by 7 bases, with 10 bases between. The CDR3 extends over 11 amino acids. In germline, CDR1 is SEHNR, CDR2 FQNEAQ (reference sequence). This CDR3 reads CASRGGREQYF. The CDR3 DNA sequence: TGTGCCAGCAGAGGCGGTCGTGAGCAGTACTTC. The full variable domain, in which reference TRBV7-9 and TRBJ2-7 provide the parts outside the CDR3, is DTGVSQNPRHKITKRGQNVTFRCDPISEHNRLYWYRQTLGQGPEFLTYFQNEAQLEKSRLLSDRFSAERPKGSFSTLEIQRTEQGDSAMYLCASRGGREQYFGPGTRLTVT.

CDR3 in DNA: TGTGCCAGCAGCCCGGCAGGGATAGGCTACACCTTC. It is translated as CASSPAGIGYTF. The rearrangement links TRBV3-1 to TRBJ1-2; weak D call: TRBD1 (5 bases). Deletions cut 4 bases from V and 8 bases from J, with 11 bases between. Looked up from germline, CDR1 is LGHDT and CDR2 is YNNKEL (reference sequence). The CDR3 has 12 amino acids.

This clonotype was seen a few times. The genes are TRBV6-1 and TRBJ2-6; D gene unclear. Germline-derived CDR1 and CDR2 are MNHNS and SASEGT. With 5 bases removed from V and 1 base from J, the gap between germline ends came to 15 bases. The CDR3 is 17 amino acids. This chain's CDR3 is CASSTQVSYSGANVLTF. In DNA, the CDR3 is TGTGCCAGCAGTACCCAGGTATCGTATTCTGGGGCCAACGTCCTGACTTTC.

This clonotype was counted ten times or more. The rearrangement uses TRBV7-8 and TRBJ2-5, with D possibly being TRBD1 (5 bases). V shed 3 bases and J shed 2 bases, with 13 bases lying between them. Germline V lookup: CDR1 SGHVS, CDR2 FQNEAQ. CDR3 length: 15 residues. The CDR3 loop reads CASSFRGRLQETQYF. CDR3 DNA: TGTGCCAGCAGCTTTAGGGGCAGACTGCAAGAGACCCAGTACTTC.

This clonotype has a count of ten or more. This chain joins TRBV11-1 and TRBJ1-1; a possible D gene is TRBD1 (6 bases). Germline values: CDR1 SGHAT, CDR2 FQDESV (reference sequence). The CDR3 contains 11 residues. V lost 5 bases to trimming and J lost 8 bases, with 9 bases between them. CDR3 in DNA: TGTGCCAGCAGCCTCGACAGGGAAGCTTTCTTT. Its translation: CASSLDREAFF.

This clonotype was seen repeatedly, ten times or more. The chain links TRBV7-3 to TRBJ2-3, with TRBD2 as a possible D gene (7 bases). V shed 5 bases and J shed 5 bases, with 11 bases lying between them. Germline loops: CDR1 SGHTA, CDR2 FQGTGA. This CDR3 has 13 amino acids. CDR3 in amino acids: CASSPRGGDTQYF. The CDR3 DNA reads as TGTGCCAGCAGCCCAAGGGGGGGAGATACGCAGTATTTT.